This record looks at one TCR beta chain sequence and its context. Noted treatment: roughly 19 received Ad26.COV2.S at low or high dose, single or two shots; about 5 received placebo; per-sample allocation not given. Sampling was done on day 63 after the first vaccine or placebo injection. These data belong to a study of Ad26.COV2.S vaccination and SARS-CoV-2 variants. Study context: The vaccine Ad26.COV2.S was put into the muscle once, or twice with 56 days between.

Generated by immunoSEQ multiplex PCR, the TCRdb table keeps only in-frame clones and is missing some. The profile shows roughly 300,000 clones, 65% to 90% of them singletons. With V trimmed by 8 bases and J by 7 bases, 8 bases remained unmatched. The CDR3 covers 15 residues. Germline CDR1 reads SNHLY; CDR2 reads FYNNEI. The sequence derives from a person between 18 and 59 years old who received the Ad26.COV2.S COVID-19 vaccine or a placebo. The rearrangement uses TRBV2 and TRBJ2-1; 13 nucleotides line up with TRBD2. The source was peripheral blood, collected in a trial of Ad26.COV2.S vaccine versus placebo. The CDR3 region has the DNA TGTGCCAGCGGTTTCGGGACTAGCGGGATAAATGAGCAGTTCTTC. Amino acid sequence: CASGFGTSGINEQFF.